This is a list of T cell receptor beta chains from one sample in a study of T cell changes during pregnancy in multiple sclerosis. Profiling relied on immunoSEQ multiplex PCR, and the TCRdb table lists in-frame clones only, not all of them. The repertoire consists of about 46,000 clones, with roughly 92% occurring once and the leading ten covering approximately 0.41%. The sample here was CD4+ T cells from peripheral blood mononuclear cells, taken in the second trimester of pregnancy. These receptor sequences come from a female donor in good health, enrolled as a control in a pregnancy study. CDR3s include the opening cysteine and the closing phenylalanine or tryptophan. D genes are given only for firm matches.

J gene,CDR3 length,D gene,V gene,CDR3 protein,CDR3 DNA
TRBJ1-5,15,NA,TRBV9,CASSSTGFSNQPQHF,TGTGCCAGCAGCTCCACCGGGTTCAGCAATCAGCCCCAGCATTTT
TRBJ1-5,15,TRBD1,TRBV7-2,CASSYRTGGDQPQHF,TGTGCCAGCAGCTACCGGACAGGGGGCGATCAGCCCCAGCATTTT
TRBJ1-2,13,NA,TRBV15,CATSRGGSYGYTF,TGTGCCACCAGCAGGGGAGGCAGCTATGGCTACACCTTC
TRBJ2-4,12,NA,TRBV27,CASGSLSDIQYF,TGTGCCAGCGGTAGTCTGTCGGACATTCAGTACTTC
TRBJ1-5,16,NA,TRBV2,CASSGGIHDLNQPQHF,TGTGCCAGCAGCGGAGGGATTCACGACCTCAATCAGCCCCAGCATTTT
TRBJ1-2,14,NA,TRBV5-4,CASSSPGRGYGYTF,TGTGCCAGCAGCTCCCCCGGCAGGGGCTATGGCTACACCTTC
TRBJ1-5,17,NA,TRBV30,CAWSPRPQGGGRQPQHF,TGTGCCTGGAGTCCCCGTCCACAGGGTGGGGGTCGACAGCCCCAGCATTTT
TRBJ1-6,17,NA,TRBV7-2,CASSSRLPILYNSPLHF,TGTGCCAGCAGCTCACGACTCCCAATACTCTATAATTCACCCCTCCACTTT
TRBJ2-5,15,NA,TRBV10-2,CASSEVGGPQETQYF,TGCGCCAGCAGTGAGGTGGGGGGGCCCCAAGAGACCCAGTACTTC
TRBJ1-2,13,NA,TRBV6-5,CASRRPGNYGYTF,TGTGCCAGCCGACGTCCAGGGAACTATGGCTACACCTTC